This T cell receptor beta chain appears in the sequencing data of a study of T cell responses to AZD1222 COVID-19 vaccine (dated by TCRdb to about 2021). The study in broad terms: TCR sequencing was performed for fewer than 250 trial participants, of whom about 200 were given two doses of AZD1222 and some 26 were given two doses of MenACWY control vaccine. Enrollment into the trials was organized by age into subgroups of 18-55, 56-69 and 70-plus years, and those subgroups contained 148, 28 and 57 TCR-sequenced participants, respectively.

What the time point label conveys for this sample: about 28 days (+/-7) after the second vaccine dose. AZD1222 recipients given second doses at about 4 weeks or at about 12 weeks were pooled, since spike-specific TCR depth and breadth were not found to differ between the two schedules. Vaccinee samples came from UK trials COV001 and COV002, including a single-blind randomized controlled phase 2/3 trial of AZD1222 (ChAdOx1 nCoV-19) in healthy adults. Trial participant PBMC samples were collected at day 0 and day 28 after the second dose for TCRbeta chain sequencing. This clone was picked up one time. Its antigen specificity is not known. No much larger clone exists at a distance of one base, and base qualities are not known. The CDR3 regions of human TCRbeta chains were subjected to immunosequencing. For the original study's pipeline: Repertoire TCRs were matched against a reference library of SARS-CoV-2-specific TCRs generated with the MIRA antigen-specificity platform. Breadth was defined as the fraction of unique TCRs that were SARS-CoV-2-associated. Depth was defined as the fraction of total T cells that were SARS-CoV-2-associated. Using the MIRA data, each spike-specific TCR was mapped to the spike region that the TCR reacts to and placed in a CD4 or CD8 class. Log10-transformed breadth and depth values were compared by one-way ANOVA with Sidak's multiple comparisons tests. TCRdb took over this immuneACCESS table, retaining in-frame rearrangements with V and J assigned. Such tables are incomplete; in checked studies, under half of the missing clones stem from an unresolved V gene, and the remainder is unexplained. V, J and clone size are taken as reported in that table, and D and trimming were inferred from the DNA itself. The sample has fewer than 150,000 clones on record, approximately 85% of them singletons. The ten largest make up 4.5% to 7% of the sample.

The V and J ends are trimmed by 1 base and 4 bases, leaving 11 bases between them. Reading from cysteine to phenylalanine, the CDR3 counts 14 amino acids. Only the CDR3 DNA stays, 42 bases, in frame from base 1. The germline V gene yields SGHRS for CDR1 and YFSETQ for CDR2. Overall study results and their limits: Participants were mostly white British, with more females than males. The authors suggested clonal diversity may have been underestimated. The 56-69-year group was small, and its depth increase did not reach significance, likely because of low power. Conclusions about previously exposed vaccinees were limited because only a handful of AZD1222 recipients were SARS-CoV-2 seropositive at baseline. Nearly half of unique spike-specific TCRs reportedly recognized epitopes outside regions mutated in the B.1.351 and B.1.1.7 variants. CD4 TCRs associated with the vaccine covered the entire spike protein, and the dominant responses were in regions 160-218 and 743-854. After two AZD1222 doses, both the breadth and the depth of spike-specific TCRs were significantly higher than at day 0 and than in MenACWY recipients. No day 14 peak-response samples were available, so repertoires were characterized only after the peak T cell response.

The origin of this receptor is an adult who received the AZD1222 COVID-19 vaccine. The chain is assembled from TRBV5-1 and TRBJ1-1; the D gene remains uncertain. The specimen was peripheral blood, collected 28 days after the second AZD1222 dose. The CDR3 region has the sequence CASSLSQVGTEAFF. The bases are TGCGCCAGCAGCTTGTCCCAGGTCGGCACTGAAGCTTTCTTT.